Following are 8 T cell receptor beta chains from one sample sequenced in a study of human T cells and chemical hapten exposure. Sample time point: pre-sensitization, week 0. As for treatment: therapeutic diphenylcyclopropenone sensitization with weekly scalp DPC. TCRdb processed the RACE reads anew with MiXCR; each CDR3 protein has one entry. This table holds about 93,000 distinct CDR3 sequences, about 9% found once. Sample: whole blood, taken in connection with sensitization to the hapten diphenylcyclopropenone (DPC). Receptors were obtained from a man aged 40-49 years with alopecia areata. Some clones in this sample may be carry-over from other donors' samples.

Turning to this clonotype: A much bigger clone sits one base away, suggesting this may be a read error. This chain connects TRBV3-1 to TRBJ2-1, with TRBD1 identical over 9 bases. The CDR3 totals 18 residues. Germline loops: CDR1 LGHDT, CDR2 YNNKEL (reference sequence). V trimming: 4 bases; J trimming: 3 bases; junction bases outside the gene matches: 13. The chain's CDR3 is CASSRDGEGQGNYNEQFF. The DNA of the CDR3 is TGTGCCAGCAGCCGAGATGGGGAGGGACAGGGTAACTACAATGAGCAGTTCTTC.

Note on this clonotype: A read error is possible here, since a much larger clone lies one base away. The chain employs TRBV10-3 and TRBJ1-5; possibly TRBD1 for D (5 bases). The CDR3 has 13 residues. Germline lookup yields CDR1 ENHRY and CDR2 SYGVKD. The V and J ends lost 6 bases and 4 bases respectively, with 10 bases between them. Written as DNA, the CDR3 is TGTGCCATCAGAGCCCAGGGAAATCAGCCCCAGCATTTT. It codes for CAIRAQGNQPQHF.

This clonotype was seen more than once but under ten times. V is TRBV2 and J is TRBJ2-7, with 9 bases identical to TRBD1. V lost 10 bases, J lost 2 bases, and 6 bases stayed unmatched. The germline V gene encodes CDR1 SNHLY and CDR2 FYNNEI. CDR3 length: 13 residues. The CDR3 is CATEQGAPYEQYV. As DNA, the CDR3 is TGTGCCACGGAACAGGGGGCCCCCTACGAGCAGTACGTC.

The gene calls are TRBV6-2 or TRBV6-3 and TRBJ2-7; no clear D gene. Germline V gives CDR1 MNHEY, CDR2 SVGEGT. With 6 bases removed from V and 0 bases from J, the gap between germline ends came to 15 bases. The CDR3 is 15 amino acids. Here the CDR3 reads CASSHPRLGSYEQYF. CDR3 in DNA: TGTGCCAGCAGCCACCCCCGACTCGGCTCCTACGAGCAGTACTTC.

In DNA form, the CDR3 reads TGTGCCAGCAGTTTACCCATCGGACAGGGGCCGAACACAGATACGCAGTATTTT. Translated: CASSLPIGQGPNTDTQYF. This chain uses TRBV28 with TRBJ2-3; 9 bases agree with TRBD1. Germline V gene sequence: CDR1 MDHEN, CDR2 SYDVKM. This CDR3 has 18 amino acids. V was clipped by 2 bases and J by 2 bases; unmatched bases: 11. The full variable domain, completed using reference TRBV28 and TRBJ2-3, is DVKVTQSSRYLVKRTGEKVFLECVQDMDHENMFWYRQDPGLGLRLIYFSYDVKMKEKGDIPEGYSVSREKKERFSLILESASTNQTSMYLCASSLPIGQGPNTDTQYFGPGTRLTVL.

On this clonotype itself: A much larger clone sits a single nucleotide away, making a read error possible. The chain uses TRBV20-1 and TRBJ2-1; unclear D gene. Germline V lookup: CDR1 DFQATT, CDR2 SNEGSKA (reference sequence). The CDR3 is made up of 15 amino acids. Trimming cost V 6 bases and J 8 bases, with 23 bases left between them. CDR3 sequence reads: CSAPARLLSGDEQFF. CDR3 bases: TGCAGTGCCCCAGCGAGGCTCCTATCGGGCGATGAGCAGTTCTTC.

Ten or more counts support this clonotype. The chain uses TRBV29-1 and TRBJ1-1; possibly TRBD1 for D (5 bases). Trimming stripped 7 bases from V and 0 bases from J, with 9 bases between. Germline V lookup: CDR1 SQVTM, CDR2 ANQGSEA. CDR3 length: 12 residues. The CDR3 sequence is CSGRQLNTEAFF. The CDR3 bases are TGCAGCGGCCGACAGCTGAACACTGAAGCTTTCTTT.

This clonotype has just a few counts. This chain joins TRBV20-1 and TRBJ2-1, with 13 positions matching TRBD2. From germline, CDR1 is DFQATT and CDR2 SNEGSKA (reference sequence). This CDR3 is built from 19 residues. Germline trimming cut 2 bases from V and 2 bases from J; bases unmatched to any gene: 12. In nucleotides, the CDR3 is TGCAGTGCTAGACCCAGCCCCCTAACTAGCGGGAGGGCCTACAATGAGCAGTTCTTC. Translated, it gives CSARPSPLTSGRAYNEQFF.